This T cell receptor (beta chain) was sequenced during a study of vaccination and CD4 T cells after COVID-19. For the study at large: Stimuli were overlapping spike peptide pools of SARS-CoV-2 and three common cold coronaviruses (HCoV-NL63, HCoV-OC43, HCoV-229E). Study-level findings and limits: Data came from relatively few convalescent patients and lacked early post-infection timepoints.

On this clonotype: Its antigen is unidentified.

Deletions cut 5 bases from V and 2 bases from J, with 15 bases between. Germline lookup yields CDR1 MDHEN and CDR2 SYDVKM. This CDR3 spans 15 amino acids. Oncomine TCR Beta short-read sequencing was applied to DNA from cultured CD4+ T cells. Genomic DNA was taken out of cultured CD4+ T cells by extraction. Each CDR3 protein is one row after TCRdb ran MiXCR on the PCR reads. The table has some 12,000 distinct CDR3 sequences, approximately 65% seen once. Treatment described: approximately 9-day PBMC culture with coronavirus spike peptide pools or control peptides (ViraFEST assay). Every well contained approximately 2.1 million PBMCs, which were grown with about 9.3 IU/ml IL-2 and 10 ug/ml peptide pools.

This chain links TRBV28 with TRBJ1-2; the D is unclear. Sequencing was carried out using CD4+ T cells from blood, cultured in vitro. This TCR was recovered from a human donor who had recovered from COVID-19. The CDR3 protein is CASSGPVQGNYGYTF. CDR3 DNA: TGTGCCAGCAGTGGGCCTGTGCAAGGGAACTATGGCTACACCTTC.